This entry lists 21 T cell receptor beta chains sequenced from one sample in a study of blood T cell repertoires in COVID-19. Libraries were prepared by immunoSEQ multiplex PCR; TCRdb keeps only in-frame clonotypes and omits some of them. Here the sample spans about 130,000 clones, less than 90% being singletons. Sequencing input: peripheral blood. These receptors originate from a man aged 65 to 79 with acute or convalescent COVID-19.

This clone occurred a few times. CDR3 sequence reads: CASSPAANTGELFF. CDR3 coding DNA: TGTGCCAGCAGCCCAGCGGCGAACACCGGGGAGCTGTTTTTT. The V call is TRBV9, the J call TRBJ2-2; D might be TRBD2 (5 bases). Germline CDR1 and CDR2: SGDLS and YYNGEE. V lost 4 bases, J lost 0 bases, and 7 bases lay in between. The CDR3 covers 14 residues. Filled out from reference TRBV9 and TRBJ2-2, the complete variable domain reads DSGVTQTPKHLITATGQRVTLRCSPRSGDLSVYWYQQSLDQGLQFLIQYYNGEERAKGNILERFSAQQFPDLHSELNLSSLELGDSALYFCASSPAANTGELFFGEGSRLTVL.

V is TRBV20-1 and J is TRBJ2-5, with 7 bases fitting TRBD1. There are 11 residues in the CDR3. V shed 7 bases and J 2 bases; nucleotides not matched to a gene: 1. CDR1 DFQATT and CDR2 SNEGSKA come from the germline V gene (reference sequence). The chain's CDR3 is CSGQGQETQYF. In DNA form, the CDR3 reads TGCAGTGGACAGGGACAAGAGACCCAGTACTTC.

This rearrangement joins TRBV13 to TRBJ2-1; 15 nucleotides match TRBD2. Germline V lookup: CDR1 PRHDT, CDR2 FYEKMQ (reference sequence). This CDR3 is built from 17 residues. Trimming cost V 2 bases and J 9 bases; bases outside gene matches: 8. The CDR3, as DNA: TGTGCCAGCAGCTTACCCGGACTAGCGGGGGGGCCAAGTGAGCAGTTCTTC. The encoded protein is CASSLPGLAGGPSEQFF.

V usage is TRBV5-1 and J usage is TRBJ2-1; TRBD1 aligns across 7 bases. The V gene end was trimmed by 0 bases and the J gene end by 7 bases; junction bases not matched to a gene: 7. Germline CDR1 reads SGHRS; CDR2 reads YFSETQ. The CDR3 runs to 15 residues. Here the CDR3 DNA reads TGCGCCAGCAGCTTGGCCCCGGCAGGGGGAAATGAGCAGTTCTTC. Its translation: CASSLAPAGGNEQFF. The complete variable domain, with remaining parts taken from reference TRBV5-1 and TRBJ2-1, reads KAGVTQTPRYLIKTRGQQVTLSCSPISGHRSVSWYQQTPGQGLQFLFEYFSETQRNKGNFPGRFSGRQFSNSRSEMNVSTLELGDSALYLCASSLAPAGGNEQFFGPGTRLTVL.

The rearrangement links TRBV30 to TRBJ1-5; no firm D call. The ends were cut back, 2 bases at V and 2 bases at J, with 10 bases in the middle. The CDR3 contains 14 residues. Germline CDR1 reads GTSNPN; CDR2 reads SVGIG (reference sequence). The CDR3 here is CAWSLGQGNQPQHF. The DNA of the CDR3 is TGTGCCTGGAGTCTGGGTCAGGGCAATCAGCCCCAGCATTTT.

The genes are TRBV3-1 (or the pseudogene TRBV3-2) and TRBJ1-2; 7 nucleotides align to TRBD1. After removal of 3 bases from V and 4 bases from J, the junction contained 8 bases not matched to a gene. Germline-derived CDR1 and CDR2 are LGHDT and YNNKEL (reference sequence). The CDR3 totals 15 residues. The CDR3 region is CASSQQGDYAYGYTF. The DNA of the CDR3 is TGTGCCAGCAGCCAGCAGGGGGATTATGCCTATGGCTACACCTTC.

The V and J genes are TRBV10-3 and TRBJ2-7; 8 bases align to TRBD1. CDR1 is ENHRY and CDR2 is SYGVKD in the germline V gene. With V trimmed by 4 bases and J by 2 bases, 4 bases remained unmatched. The CDR3 totals 14 residues. The CDR3 sequence: CAISGGQGPYEQYF. The CDR3, as DNA: TGTGCCATCAGTGGCGGACAGGGTCCCTACGAGCAGTACTTC.

The chain joins TRBV6-5 to TRBJ2-3, with 10 bases lining up with TRBD1. V was clipped by 8 bases and J by 5 bases; unmatched bases: 7. Germline V gene sequence: CDR1 MNHEY, CDR2 SVGAGI. The CDR3 is 14 residues long. The CDR3 DNA reads as TGTGCCAGCCAAGGACAGGGGGGTAAAGATACGCAGTATTTT. It yields the protein CASQGQGGKDTQYF.

V is TRBV2 and J is TRBJ2-7; possibly TRBD2 for D (5 bases). With 6 bases removed from V and 4 bases from J, the gap between germline ends came to 13 bases. The CDR3 spans 13 residues. Germline V gene data show CDR1 as SNHLY and CDR2 as FYNNEI. CDR3 DNA sequence: TGTGCCAGCAGCGTCTATATAGCGTACGAGCAGTACTTC. Residues: CASSVYIAYEQYF.

The chain uses TRBV28 and TRBJ2-2; possible D gene TRBD1, 6 bases. V gave up 3 bases and J gave up 6 bases, with 11 bases separating them. This CDR3 region has 14 residues. Germline V gene lookup returns CDR1 MDHEN and CDR2 SYDVKM. The CDR3 DNA reads as TGTGCCAGCAGTTTCCAGGGGCGCCCCGGGGAGCTGTTTTTT. Translated, it gives CASSFQGRPGELFF.

The gene calls are TRBV6-5 and TRBJ1-6, with 7 bases fitting TRBD1. The length of the CDR3 is 16 residues. Trimming cost V 5 bases and J 8 bases; bases outside gene matches: 12. The germline V gene has CDR1 MNHEY and CDR2 SVGAGI. This CDR3 reads CASSNFPQGLDSPLHF. The CDR3 DNA follows: TGTGCCAGCAGTAACTTCCCACAGGGGTTGGATTCACCCCTCCACTTT.

This chain connects TRBV12-5 to TRBJ2-5; TRBD2 agrees at 13 bases. With 5 bases clipped from V and 2 bases from J, the junction kept 11 bases outside the gene matches. The CDR3 has 18 residues. CDR1 and CDR2 from the germline V gene are LGHNT and FRNRAP. This CDR3 is CASGVLAGGPKLQETQYF. The CDR3 nucleotides read TGTGCTAGTGGTGTACTAGCGGGGGGGCCTAAGCTTCAAGAGACCCAGTACTTC.

The V and J genes are TRBV4-1 and TRBJ2-3; D not certain. Germline V lookup: CDR1 MGHRA, CDR2 YSYEKL. The CDR3 totals 15 residues. Trimming pared 1 base from V and 2 bases from J, leaving 10 bases between. The CDR3 DNA reads as TGCGCCAGCAGCCAAGGCAGTTCTCTCACAGATACGCAGTATTTT. Translating gives CASSQGSSLTDTQYF.

This chain joins TRBV9 and TRBJ2-2, with 8 bases fitting TRBD1. The CDR3 covers 14 residues. From germline, CDR1 is SGDLS and CDR2 YYNGEE. Losses at the gene ends were 5 bases for V and 5 bases for J; bases not matched to a gene: 5. This CDR3 is CASSQGAYTGELFF. The CDR3 coding sequence is TGTGCCAGCAGTCAGGGGGCATATACCGGGGAGCTGTTTTTT.

This clone was observed a single time. The J gene is TRBJ1-5, the V gene TRBV25-1; 10 bases match TRBD1. The ends lost 8 bases at V and 2 bases at J; junction bases unmatched: 6. Germline V gene data show CDR1 as MGHDK and CDR2 as SYGVNS. The CDR3 has 15 residues. The CDR3 sequence: CASFSGTGGNQPQHF. CDR3 sequence (DNA): TGTGCCAGCTTTTCCGGGACAGGGGGCAATCAGCCCCAGCATTTT.

This chain uses TRBV4-1 with TRBJ1-5; TRBD1 matches 10 bases. The germline V gene has CDR1 MGHRA and CDR2 YSYEKL. CDR3 length: 15 amino acids. The trim removed 4 bases at V and 6 bases at J, leaving 6 bases unmatched. CDR3 residues: CASSRGTGESQPQHF. For the CDR3, the DNA is TGCGCCAGCAGCCGCGGGACAGGGGAGAGTCAGCCCCAGCATTTT.

The chain joins TRBV27 to TRBJ2-2; 7 bases agree with TRBD1. Germline CDR1 MNHEY, CDR2 SMNVEV (reference sequence). The V and J ends lost 2 bases and 5 bases, in that order; junction bases with no gene match: 20. CDR3 length equals 20 residues. The CDR3 nucleotides read TGTGCCAGCAGTTTAATGAGCCCCTTTTTGGTTAGGGGGCAGACCGGGGAGCTGTTTTTT. It codes for CASSLMSPFLVRGQTGELFF.

The rearrangement uses TRBV4-1 and TRBJ2-5, with D possibly being TRBD1 (6 bases). The CDR3 is 20 amino acids. CDR1 MGHRA and CDR2 YSYEKL come from the germline V gene. V lost 0 bases, J lost 2 bases, and 25 bases lay in between. The CDR3 region has the DNA TGCGCCAGCAGCCAAGATTGGGGGACATCGAAACTCAAAAGGCAAGAGACCCAGTACTTC. Translation gives CASSQDWGTSKLKRQETQYF.

This clone showed up just a few times. The chain's CDR3 is CASSSYSGAPFSGNTIYF. The CDR3 nucleotides read TGTGCCAGCAGCTCCTACAGCGGGGCACCGTTCTCTGGAAACACCATATATTTT. This sequence joins TRBV5-5 and TRBJ1-3, with D tentatively TRBD1 (5 bases). This CDR3 spans 18 amino acids. The V gene lost 3 bases and the J gene lost 0 bases, with 19 bases spanning the gap. Germline CDR1 SGHKS, CDR2 YYEKEE (reference sequence).

This chain connects TRBV11-3 to TRBJ1-1; D remains unclear. The CDR3 totals 14 residues. V lost 1 base and J 0 bases, leaving 6 bases between the germline ends. In germline, CDR1 is SGHNT, CDR2 YENEEA. CDR3 nucleotide sequence: TGTGCCAGCAGCTTAGGCGGTATGAACACTGAAGCTTTCTTT. Residues: CASSLGGMNTEAFF.

The chain joins TRBV13 to TRBJ2-1; TRBD1 might be the D (6 bases). Looked up from germline, CDR1 is PRHDT and CDR2 is FYEKMQ (reference sequence). The CDR3 totals 12 residues. Between the trimmed V and J ends, which lost 5 bases and 11 bases, there was a span of 13 bases. This CDR3 reads CASSPDSPKQFF. CDR3 coding DNA: TGTGCCAGCAGCCCGGACAGCCCCAAGCAGTTCTTC.